The present entry profiles one T cell receptor (beta chain) with its context. This clone showed up just a few times. This receptor's antigen is unknown. The record has no base qualities; no much larger clone is one base away. The sample comes from a study of beta chain features in type 1 diabetes listed by TCRdb under 2018. In terms of the full investigation: Patients and healthy donors did not differ in mean age, gender distribution, total cell number or subset yield. The study compared the TCRB repertoires of sorted circulating CD4+ T cell subsets in recently diagnosed type 1 diabetes patients with those in matched healthy donors. Across all samples, fewer than 130 million sorted cells were examined, and cell number per subset correlated strongly with RNA yield. Regulatory and stem cell-like memory subsets were isolated from only 8 patients and roughly 8 healthy donors, whereas naive and central memory subsets came from all 30 or so donors.

What the work shows at the level of the full study, not this receptor alone: At VDJ recombination sites, type 1 diabetes patients had fewer insertions and more deleted nucleotides, which implies abnormalities in thymic rearrangement. PCR might favor shorter templates, but patient and control samples were amplified and corrected together, so any skew would affect both groups equally. Because small numbers of individuals were included in the HLA sub-analyses, any influence of HLA type on TCRB rearrangement was left unresolved. Naive, central memory and regulatory TCRB repertoires appeared to be more similar among patients than among healthy donors. Because cDNA was sequenced instead of genomic DNA, highly expressing activated cells could be over-represented, though the groups showed no difference in activation or CD3 levels. In all four CD4+ subsets, TCRB CDR3 length was moderately but significantly shorter in type 1 diabetes patients.

V gives up 0 bases and J gives up 6 bases, and the segment between their germline ends measures 10 bases. The germline V gene specifies SGDLS as CDR1 and YYNGEE as CDR2. The CDR3 measures 14 amino acids from cysteine to phenylalanine. Only the CDR3 part of the read is kept: 42 bases, read in frame from the first base. Each donor gave one peripheral blood draw, averaging roughly 100 mL, which was collected into heparinised tubes. A BD FACSAria II and a panel including CD45RO, CCR7, CD25, CD127, CD95 and CD27 were used to sort naive, central memory, regulatory and stem cell-like memory CD4+ T cells. All sorted populations exceeded 98% purity. PBMCs were isolated right away by Lymphoprep density gradient centrifugation and were stained directly, without culture. So that batch effects would be minimized, each experiment stained and sorted samples in pairs, pairing one healthy donor with one patient. All of the isolated RNA was reverse transcribed with the High Capacity cDNA Reverse Transcription Kit, so expressed TCRB transcripts were sequenced. Deep immunoSEQ sequencing was performed on naive, central memory and regulatory T cell samples, with an average of roughly 3.3 million total reads per sample. After sorted cells were lysed in RLT buffer, RNA was extracted with DNase-treated RNeasy Micro or Mini kits, with the choice depending on cell number. Each cell subset was processed separately to prevent cross-contamination, with patient and healthy donor samples processed together. Using the immunoSEQ multiplex PCR, TCRB sequences were amplified from cDNA into 87-bp fragments spanning the CDR3 region. Amplicons were sequenced on the Illumina HiSeq platform. Turning to the authors' computational methods: PCR bias was computationally corrected using synthetic template baselines, reads within Hamming distance 2 were collapsed, and singletons that could not be merged were discarded. Reads were aligned against IMGT so that V, D and J genes, CDR3 length and insertions or deletions at six rearrangement sites could be assigned. Within each subset, clonotype counts were normalized to the number of sorted cells before true diversity and Gini coefficients were calculated with the tcR R package. The overlap coefficient, calculated on TCRB nucleotide sequences, was used to quantify repertoire sharing. This immuneACCESS table, as held by TCRdb, lists in-frame sequences with V and J called but not all clones. Of the missing ones, under half trace to an unresolved V gene in checked studies; the others have no known cause. Clonal size and the V and J genes are those of that table, whereas D and trimming came from the DNA. Across this sample there are some 350,000 clones, with 8.5% to 10% seen only once. Together, the top ten hold about 0.63% of the sample.

This receptor chain uses TRBV9 and TRBJ1-5; the D gene is perhaps TRBD1, from 5 matching bases. Material: central memory CD4+ T cells from blood. The receptor comes from a man aged 25 to 45 with type 1 diabetes. The CDR3 region has the sequence CASSVGAGFQPQHF. The sequence in DNA is TGTGCCAGCAGCGTAGGGGCAGGGTTTCAGCCCCAGCATTTT.